This note documents a single T cell receptor beta chain sequence. This specimen comes from a study of blood T cell repertoires in COVID-19. This CDR3 spans 12 amino acids. Germline CDR1 reads ENHRY; CDR2 reads SYGVKD. The V end lost 8 bases, the J end lost 1 base, and 8 bases lay between the germline ends. Profiled with immunoSEQ multiplex PCR; TCRdb holds only in-frame clones, not every one. The repertoire consists of fewer than 80,000 clones, with less than 85% occurring once and the leading ten covering approximately 12%. Source material: peripheral blood. The receptor was isolated from a man aged 50 to 60 with COVID-19, enrolled during active disease. The chain has TRBV10-3 and TRBJ1-1; weak D call: TRBD1 (5 bases). CDR3 in DNA: TGTGCCATCGGACAAGCGAACACTGAAGCTTTCTTT. This gives the protein CAIGQANTEAFF.